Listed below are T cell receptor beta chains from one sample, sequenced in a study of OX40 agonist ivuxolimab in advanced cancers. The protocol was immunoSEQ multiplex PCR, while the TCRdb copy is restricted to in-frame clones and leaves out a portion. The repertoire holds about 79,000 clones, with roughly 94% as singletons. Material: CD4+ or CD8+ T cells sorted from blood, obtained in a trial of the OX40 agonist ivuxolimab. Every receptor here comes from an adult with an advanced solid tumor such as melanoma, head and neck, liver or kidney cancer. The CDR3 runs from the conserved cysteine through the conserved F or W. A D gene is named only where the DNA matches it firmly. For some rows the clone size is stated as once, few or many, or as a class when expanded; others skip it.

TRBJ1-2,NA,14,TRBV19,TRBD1,TGTGCCAGTAGCCTAAGCACGACAGGGGATGGCTACACCTTC,CASSLSTTGDGYTF
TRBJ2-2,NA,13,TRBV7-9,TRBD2,TGTGCCAGCAGCCCAAGCGGGGCCGGGGAGCTGTTTTTT,CASSPSGAGELFF
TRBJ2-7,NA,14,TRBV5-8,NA,TGTGCCAGCAACGATTTTGGACCGCGAAACGAGCAGTACTTC,CASNDFGPRNEQYF
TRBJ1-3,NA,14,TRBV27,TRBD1,TGTGCCAGCAGCACGGGACAGTATGGAAACACCATATATTTT,CASSTGQYGNTIYF
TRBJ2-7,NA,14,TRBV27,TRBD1,TGTGCCAGCAGTTTAGATGGACAGGGTTACGAGCAGTACTTC,CASSLDGQGYEQYF
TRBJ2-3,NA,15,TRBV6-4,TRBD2,TGTGCCAGCAGTGTGCTAGCGGGAGTGAAAGATACGCAGTATTTT,CASSVLAGVKDTQYF
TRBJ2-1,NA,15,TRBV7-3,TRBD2,TGTGCCAGCAGCTTAACGGCGGGAGGATACAATGAGCAGTTCTTC,CASSLTAGGYNEQFF
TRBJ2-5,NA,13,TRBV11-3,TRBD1,TGTGCCAGCAGCCCAAACAGGGGGGAGACCCAGTACTTC,CASSPNRGETQYF
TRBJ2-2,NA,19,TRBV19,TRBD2,TGTGCCAGTAAAGGGACTAGCGGGAGGACGGACTCGGGAACCGGGGAGCTGTTTTTT,CASKGTSGRTDSGTGELFF
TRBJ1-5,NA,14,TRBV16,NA,TGTGCCAGCAGCCAATTTGACACTTATCAGCCCCAGCATTTT,CASSQFDTYQPQHF
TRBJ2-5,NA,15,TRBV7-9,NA,TGTGCCAGCAGTTTACTCGGGACAATGCAAGAGACCCAGTACTTC,CASSLLGTMQETQYF
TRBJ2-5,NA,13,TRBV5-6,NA,TGTGCCAGCAGGGGGATGTACCAAGAGACCCAGTACTTC,CASRGMYQETQYF
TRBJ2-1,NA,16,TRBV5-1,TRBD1,TGCGCCAGCAGCTTGAGGACAGGGGGAGCCTACAATGAGCAGTTCTTC,CASSLRTGGAYNEQFF
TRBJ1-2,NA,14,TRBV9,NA,TGTGCCAGCAGCGGGACCCTTGCTCACTATGGCTACACCTTC,CASSGTLAHYGYTF
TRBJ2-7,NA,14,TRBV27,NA,TGTGCCAGCAGTTCTTCCGGGGGCGGTTACGAGCAGTACTTC,CASSSSGGGYEQYF
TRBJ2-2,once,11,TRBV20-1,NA,TGCAGTGCTAGAGTTGGCGGGGAGCTGTTTTTT,CSARVGGELFF
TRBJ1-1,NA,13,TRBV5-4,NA,TGTGCCTGCGAGCAGGGGTTGAACACTGAAGCTTTCTTT,CACEQGLNTEAFF
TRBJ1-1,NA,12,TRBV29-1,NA,TGCAGCGTTCCAAAGGGGGGAACTGAAGCTTTCTTT,CSVPKGGTEAFF
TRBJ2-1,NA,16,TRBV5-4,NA,TGTGCCAGCAGACTCCGGGGAGCTGGCCGGGGGAATGAGCAGTTCTTC,CASRLRGAGRGNEQFF
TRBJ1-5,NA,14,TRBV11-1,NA,TGTGCCAGCAGCTCGGGACATAGCAATCAGCCCCAGCATTTT,CASSSGHSNQPQHF
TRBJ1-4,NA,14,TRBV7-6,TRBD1,TGTGCCAGCAGCTTAGACACAGGGGGTGAAAAACTGTTTTTT,CASSLDTGGEKLFF
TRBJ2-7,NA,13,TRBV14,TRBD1,TGTGCCAGCAGCAACCGGGACAGCTACGAGCAGTACTTC,CASSNRDSYEQYF
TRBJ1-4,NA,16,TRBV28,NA,TGTGCCACCCGAAGACCCCTACAGCGACCTAATGAAAAACTGTTTTTT,CATRRPLQRPNEKLFF
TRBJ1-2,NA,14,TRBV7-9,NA,TGTGCCAGCAGCTTCGGGACAAGCGGCTATGGCTACACCTTC,CASSFGTSGYGYTF
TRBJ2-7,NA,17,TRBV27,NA,TGTGCCAGCAGTTTATCGTGGAGTGGCAGGGGGAGGTACGAGCAGTACTTC,CASSLSWSGRGRYEQYF
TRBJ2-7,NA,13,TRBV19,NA,TGTGCCAGTAGTTTCAGGGTGGCCTACGAGCAGTACTTC,CASSFRVAYEQYF
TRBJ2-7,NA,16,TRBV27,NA,TGTGCCAGCAGTCCCAAACATCTGGGGGTGACCTACGAGCAGTACTTC,CASSPKHLGVTYEQYF
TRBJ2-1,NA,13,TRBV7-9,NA,TGTGCCAGCAGCTTAGGTGGGTTCGATGAGCAGTTCTTC,CASSLGGFDEQFF
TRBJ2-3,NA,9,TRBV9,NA,TGTGCCAGCAGGGGTACGCAGTATTTT,CASRGTQYF
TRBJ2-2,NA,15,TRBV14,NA,TGTGCCACCTCCCACGGGGAGGTCGGCACCGGGGAGCTGTTTTTT,CATSHGEVGTGELFF
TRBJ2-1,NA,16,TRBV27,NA,TGTGCCAGCAGTTTATCTTGGGGACACGGACGTAATGAGCAGTTCTTC,CASSLSWGHGRNEQFF
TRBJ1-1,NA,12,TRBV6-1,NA,TGTGCCAGCAGTGAAGAGGACTACAGAGCTTTCTTT,CASSEEDYRAFF
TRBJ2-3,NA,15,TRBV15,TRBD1,TGTGCCACCAAATCGGGACAGGGGGAAACAGATACGCAGTATTTT,CATKSGQGETDTQYF
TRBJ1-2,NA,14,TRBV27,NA,TGTGCCAGCAGTTTAACGGGGCCTAACTATGGCTACACCTTC,CASSLTGPNYGYTF
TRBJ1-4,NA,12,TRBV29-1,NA,TGCAGCGTTGAGGGGGAGAATGAAAAACTGTTTTTT,CSVEGENEKLFF
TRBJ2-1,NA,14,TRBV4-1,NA,TGCGCCAGCAGCCGCGGACCTAGCGACAATGAGCAGTTCTTC,CASSRGPSDNEQFF
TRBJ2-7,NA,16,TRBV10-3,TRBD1,TGTGCCATCAGTGGAACAGGGGACACCCCCTCCTACGAGCAGTACTTC,CAISGTGDTPSYEQYF
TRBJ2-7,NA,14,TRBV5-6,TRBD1,TGTGCCAGCAGCTCCGGGACAGGTCCCTACGAGCAGTACTTC,CASSSGTGPYEQYF
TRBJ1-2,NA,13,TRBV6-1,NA,TGTGCCAGCAGTGAAGTTTTCAATGATGGCTACACCTTC,CASSEVFNDGYTF
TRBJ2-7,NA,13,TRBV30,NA,TGTGCCTGGACCCTCCTCGACTCCTACGAGCAGTACTTC,CAWTLLDSYEQYF
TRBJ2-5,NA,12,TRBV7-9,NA,TGTGCCAGCAGCGACCGGGACCCAAGAGGGTACTTC,CASSDRDPRGYF
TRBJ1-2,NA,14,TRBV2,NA,TGTGCCAGCAGTGATGGGGCCGCTAACTATGGCTACACCTTC,CASSDGAANYGYTF
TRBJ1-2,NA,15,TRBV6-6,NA,TGTGCCAGCGTCCCCGTGGAAACCCCTAACTATGGCTACACCTTC,CASVPVETPNYGYTF
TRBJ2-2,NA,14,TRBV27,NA,TGTGCCAGCAGACTCGGCGGTAACACCGGGGAGCTGTTTTTT,CASRLGGNTGELFF
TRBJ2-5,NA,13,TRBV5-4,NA,TGTGCCAGCAGCTTGGGGCAGGAAGAGACCCAGTACTTC,CASSLGQEETQYF
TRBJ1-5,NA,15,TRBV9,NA,TGTGCCAGCAGCGTAGGGGGGGCCATCAATCAGCCCCAGCATTTT,CASSVGGAINQPQHF
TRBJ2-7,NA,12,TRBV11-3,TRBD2,TGTGCCGGAAGTAGCGGGAGGCTCGAGCAGTACTTC,CAGSSGRLEQYF
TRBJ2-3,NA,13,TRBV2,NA,TGTGCCAGCAGTGCAGACTACACAGATACGCAGTATTTT,CASSADYTDTQYF
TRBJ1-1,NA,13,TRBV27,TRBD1,TGTGCCAGCACCATAACAGGGGGTACTGAAGCTTTCTTT,CASTITGGTEAFF
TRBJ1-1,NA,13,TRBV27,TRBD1,TGTGCCAGCAGGGACAGGGAGCGGACTGAAGCTTTCTTT,CASRDRERTEAFF
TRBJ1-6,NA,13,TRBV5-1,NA,TGCGCCAGCAGCTTGGGGGCCGGAACACCCCTCCACTTT,CASSLGAGTPLHF
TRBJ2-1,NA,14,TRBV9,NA,TGTGCCAGCAGCGTTAGCGGCTCCTACAATGAGCAGTTCTTC,CASSVSGSYNEQFF
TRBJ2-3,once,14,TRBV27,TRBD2,TGTGCCAGCAGCTTTGGACTAGCGCCAGATACGCAGTATTTT,CASSFGLAPDTQYF